Listed below are T cell receptor beta chains from one sample, sequenced in a study of PD-1 blockade in classical Hodgkin lymphoma. Generated by immunoSEQ multiplex PCR, the TCRdb table keeps only in-frame clones and is missing some. The table shows some 25,000 clones, with approximately 86% occurring only once. The input for sequencing was CD8+ T cells from blood, taken at baseline. These receptors all come from a human donor with classical Hodgkin lymphoma. Both conserved end residues are part of each CDR3. Each record gives: D gene, clone size, J gene, V gene, CDR3 DNA, CDR3 protein. A D gene is named only where the DNA matches it firmly. Size values are once, few and many counts, or a class for expanded clones, and some rows have none.

D gene: TRBD1; clone size: .; J gene: TRBJ1-1; V gene: TRBV7-3; CDR3 DNA: TGTGCCAGCAGCGTACAGGGGGCTGGCACTGAAGCTTTCTTT; CDR3 protein: CASSVQGAGTEAFF
D gene: .; clone size: .; J gene: TRBJ2-7; V gene: TRBV6-5; CDR3 DNA: TGTGCCAGCAGCTTCGTGGGACGGCACGAGCAGTACTTC; CDR3 protein: CASSFVGRHEQYF
D gene: .; clone size: .; J gene: TRBJ2-7; V gene: TRBV5-4; CDR3 DNA: TGTGCCAGCAGCTCGCGGGACAGCTCCTACGAGCAGTACTTC; CDR3 protein: CASSSRDSSYEQYF
D gene: .; clone size: .; J gene: TRBJ2-2; V gene: TRBV29-1; CDR3 DNA: TGCAGCGTTGAAGCTGGAGTCAACTGGAACACCGGGGAGCTGTTTTTT; CDR3 protein: CSVEAGVNWNTGELFF
D gene: .; clone size: .; J gene: TRBJ2-1; V gene: TRBV28; CDR3 DNA: TGTGCCAGCAGTTTATTGCGGGATCGCTACAATGAGCAGTTCTTC; CDR3 protein: CASSLLRDRYNEQFF
D gene: .; clone size: .; J gene: TRBJ1-1; V gene: TRBV4-2; CDR3 DNA: TGTGCCAGCAGGCCGGGGAACACTGAAGCTTTCTTT; CDR3 protein: CASRPGNTEAFF
D gene: .; clone size: .; J gene: TRBJ1-4; V gene: TRBV9; CDR3 DNA: TGTGCCAGCAGCGCCCAGTTTGCAACTAATGAAAAACTGTTTTTT; CDR3 protein: CASSAQFATNEKLFF
D gene: .; clone size: .; J gene: TRBJ2-1; V gene: TRBV28; CDR3 DNA: TGTGCCAGCAGTTTTATCGGGAGTTCCTACAATGAGCAGTTCTTC; CDR3 protein: CASSFIGSSYNEQFF
D gene: TRBD1; clone size: .; J gene: TRBJ2-5; V gene: TRBV11-1; CDR3 DNA: TGTGCCAGCAGCCCCCGACAGGGCTCGGCCCGGGCCCAGTACTTC; CDR3 protein: CASSPRQGSARAQYF
D gene: .; clone size: .; J gene: TRBJ1-2; V gene: TRBV4-1; CDR3 DNA: TGCGCCAGCAGCCCGGACAGCTTCAACTATGGCTACACCTTC; CDR3 protein: CASSPDSFNYGYTF
D gene: .; clone size: few; J gene: TRBJ2-7; V gene: TRBV28; CDR3 DNA: TGTGCCAGCAGCACAAACACAGGGCTCTTGGAGCAGTACTTC; CDR3 protein: CASSTNTGLLEQYF
D gene: .; clone size: .; J gene: TRBJ1-1; V gene: TRBV5-8; CDR3 DNA: TGTGCCAGCAGCTTAATCCGCAACACTGAAGCTTTCTTT; CDR3 protein: CASSLIRNTEAFF
D gene: .; clone size: .; J gene: TRBJ2-7; V gene: TRBV21-1; CDR3 DNA: TGTGCCAGCAGCAAAGGTCCGGGCCACGAGCAGTACTTC; CDR3 protein: CASSKGPGHEQYF
D gene: TRBD1; clone size: .; J gene: TRBJ1-5; V gene: TRBV10-3; CDR3 DNA: TGTGCCACCTGGACAGGGCCGAGCAATCAGCCCCAGCATTTT; CDR3 protein: CATWTGPSNQPQHF
D gene: TRBD1; clone size: .; J gene: TRBJ2-1; V gene: TRBV11-1; CDR3 DNA: TGTGCCAGCAGTAAGTCAGGGGGTGAGCAGTTCTTC; CDR3 protein: CASSKSGGEQFF
D gene: .; clone size: .; J gene: TRBJ2-6; V gene: TRBV5-1; CDR3 DNA: TGCGCCAGCAGCTTGTTTTCTCCTGGGGCCAACGTCCTGACTTTC; CDR3 protein: CASSLFSPGANVLTF
D gene: .; clone size: few; J gene: TRBJ1-2; V gene: TRBV9; CDR3 DNA: TGTGCCAGCAGCGGATCAGGGTCAACGACGGGGAGCTATGGCTACACCTTC; CDR3 protein: CASSGSGSTTGSYGYTF
D gene: TRBD1; clone size: .; J gene: TRBJ2-7; V gene: TRBV5-6; CDR3 DNA: TGTGCCAGCAGCGGCGACAGGGTTGGGGAGCAGTACTTC; CDR3 protein: CASSGDRVGEQYF
D gene: TRBD2; clone size: .; J gene: TRBJ2-7; V gene: TRBV9; CDR3 DNA: TGTGCCAGCAGCGTAGGGCTAGCGGGAAGTCTCAGCGAGCAGTACTTC; CDR3 protein: CASSVGLAGSLSEQYF
D gene: .; clone size: .; J gene: TRBJ2-1; V gene: TRBV7-6; CDR3 DNA: TGTGCCAGCAGCTTCGGGGGAAGGGGAATCGATGAGCAGTTCTTC; CDR3 protein: CASSFGGRGIDEQFF
D gene: .; clone size: once; J gene: TRBJ1-1; V gene: TRBV2; CDR3 DNA: TGTGCCACCGACAGCCTGAACACTGAAGCTTTCTTT; CDR3 protein: CATDSLNTEAFF
D gene: .; clone size: .; J gene: TRBJ1-3; V gene: TRBV9; CDR3 DNA: TGTGCCAGGCAGTCGTCCTCCACTCGAACCAGGGACTCTGGAAACACCATATATTTT; CDR3 protein: CARQSSSTRTRDSGNTIYF
D gene: TRBD1; clone size: .; J gene: TRBJ2-4; V gene: TRBV10-1; CDR3 DNA: TGCGCCAGCATGAGACAGGGGGGTCGAACCAAAAACATTCAGTACTTC; CDR3 protein: CASMRQGGRTKNIQYF
D gene: .; clone size: .; J gene: TRBJ1-2; V gene: TRBV11-2; CDR3 DNA: TGTGCCAGCAGCGCAGGCGGGCAGGGGAAGAGGGATGGCTACACCTTC; CDR3 protein: CASSAGGQGKRDGYTF
D gene: .; clone size: once; J gene: TRBJ1-1; V gene: TRBV29-1; CDR3 DNA: TGCAGCGGCTTTGGGACCGCCGGGAGTGGAAAAAAAGGCGCTGAAGCTTTCTTT; CDR3 protein: CSGFGTAGSGKKGAEAFF
D gene: TRBD1; clone size: .; J gene: TRBJ1-4; V gene: TRBV7-9; CDR3 DNA: TGTGCCAGCAGCTGGCCGTCATGGGACAGTTCCGAAGGAGAGGAAAAACTGTTTTTT; CDR3 protein: CASSWPSWDSSEGEEKLFF
D gene: TRBD2; clone size: .; J gene: TRBJ2-2; V gene: TRBV19; CDR3 DNA: TGTGCCAGTAGTATCGAAGCGGGAGTTCGGCCCGGGGAGCTGTTTTTT; CDR3 protein: CASSIEAGVRPGELFF
D gene: .; clone size: .; J gene: TRBJ1-5; V gene: TRBV28; CDR3 DNA: TGTGCCAGCAGTTATCAGCCCCAGCATTTT; CDR3 protein: CASSYQPQHF
D gene: .; clone size: .; J gene: TRBJ1-1; V gene: TRBV27; CDR3 DNA: TGTGCCAGCAGCCTTGCCGCGGGGGGGAACACTGAAGCTTTCTTT; CDR3 protein: CASSLAAGGNTEAFF
D gene: .; clone size: .; J gene: TRBJ1-2; V gene: TRBV15; CDR3 DNA: TGTGCCACCAGCACACAGGGACTAGGCTACACCTTC; CDR3 protein: CATSTQGLGYTF
D gene: .; clone size: .; J gene: TRBJ1-1; V gene: TRBV10-3; CDR3 DNA: TGTGCCATCAGTGAGTCCCGGGGGGGCGACTTTGAAGCTTTCTTT; CDR3 protein: CAISESRGGDFEAFF
D gene: .; clone size: .; J gene: TRBJ2-3; V gene: TRBV7-9; CDR3 DNA: TGTGCCAGCAGCCCGAAGGATACGCAGTATTTT; CDR3 protein: CASSPKDTQYF
D gene: TRBD1; clone size: .; J gene: TRBJ2-1; V gene: TRBV4-2; CDR3 DNA: TGTGCCAGCGGGACAGGGGGCCGTGAGCAGTTCTTC; CDR3 protein: CASGTGGREQFF
D gene: .; clone size: .; J gene: TRBJ2-2; V gene: TRBV28; CDR3 DNA: TGTGCCAGCAGTTCACTGACCGGGGAGCTGTTTTTT; CDR3 protein: CASSSLTGELFF
D gene: TRBD2; clone size: .; J gene: TRBJ2-7; V gene: TRBV14; CDR3 DNA: TGTGCCAGCAGCCACCCCCTCGGGGGGAAGGTCTACGAGCAGTACTTC; CDR3 protein: CASSHPLGGKVYEQYF